The T cell receptor (beta chain) described here comes from a study of blood T cell repertoires in COVID-19. This table comes from immunoSEQ multiplex PCR, and its TCRdb copy is limited to in-frame clones, with some not included. The profile shows 500,000 or so clones, about nine tenths of them singletons. This clone came up once. Sequencing used PBMCs or T cells enriched from blood (not recorded which). The sequence derives from a woman under 30 who had recovered from COVID-19.

The CDR3 here is CASSLVEARGYNEQFF. CDR3 nucleotide sequence: TGTGCCAGCAGCTTGGTAGAAGCCCGCGGGTACAATGAGCAGTTCTTC. The chain links TRBV5-6 to TRBJ2-1, with a possible D match to TRBD2 (5 bases). Germline V lookup: CDR1 SGHDT, CDR2 YYEEEE. The V end lost 0 bases, the J end lost 4 bases, and 14 bases lay between the germline ends. This CDR3 has 16 amino acids.